The source of this T cell receptor (beta chain) is a study of blood T cell repertoires in COVID-19 (TCRdb year 2020). With respect to the entire study: Collaborator samples came from the United States, Italy and Spain and covered acute and convalescent phases of COVID-19. The material from the prospective study consisted of cDNA or gDNA derived from T cells, B-cell-depleted T cells, or PBMCs. Deeply sampled blood TCRbeta repertoires from subjects exposed to, actively infected with, or recovered from COVID-19 were included in the dataset. The repertoires were released in a freely available public database intended as a resource for research on the immune response to SARS-CoV-2. Samples came from the ongoing ImmuneRACE study (first 160 participants) plus 1,254 subjects from 6 global collaborators. A de-identified subject ID, COVID-19 status, age in years and sex were almost always included in the sample metadata. HLA class I and class II types, where available, came from metadata supplied by the sample provider rather than from assay-based typing.

TCRbeta CDR3 regions were amplified from genomic DNA by means of the immunoSEQ Assay, a bias-controlled multiplex PCR. The study's own analysis went as follows. The number of nucleated cells in each sample was estimated from the amplification of reference gene primers within the assay. To quantify the absolute abundance of each unique TCRbeta CDR3 rearrangement, sequence reads were collapsed and filtered. For each sample, productive Simpson clonality was calculated by taking the square root of Simpson's diversity index across productive rearrangements. TCRdb took this table from immuneACCESS and kept in-frame rearrangements with V and J called. Such tables lack part of the clones; where checked against another copy, unresolved V genes explain under half of the gap, and the rest is unexplained. Clone size and V and J calls were adopted from that table, with D and trimming inferred from the DNA. The sample table records about 140,000 clones; about 84% of these occur just once. The ten largest clonotypes hold approximately 1.6% of the sample.

As regards this clone: Its antigen target is currently unknown. It has no much larger one-base neighbor in the sample; base qualities were not kept.

In the prospective study, participants were roughly 18 to 100 years old, resided in approximately 22 geographic areas of the United States, and were enrolled through a virtual design. In the prospective study, cohorts were assigned on the basis of participant-reported clinical history obtained from a screening survey and a study questionnaire. Exposed participants had been in contact, within 2 weeks of entering the study, with a person who had a PCR-confirmed or clinician-diagnosed case of COVID-19. In the prospective study, whole blood, serum and a nasopharyngeal or oropharyngeal swab were collected from each participant by mobile phlebotomists. Participants in the prospective study had the option to provide additional blood draws and questionnaires over a 2-month period. Blood samples from the prospective study were shipped frozen or at room temperature prior to DNA extraction. The CDR3, cysteine through phenylalanine, is 15 amino acids long. The entry retains the CDR3 DNA only, 45 bases that are in frame from base 1. Trimming accounts for 2 bases at V and 13 bases at J, while the number of junction bases matched to no gene is 13. CDR1 is given as LNHDA and CDR2 as SQIVND, both from the germline V gene (reference sequence).

Study-wide findings and limitations: The amount of clinical and demographic metadata varied by source and participant and was provided uncurated.

The sequence derives from a woman aged 18-29 years who had been exposed to COVID-19. The source material was PBMCs or T cells enriched from blood (not recorded which). The sequence is built from TRBV19 and TRBJ1-4, with TRBD1 matching 7 junction bases. The CDR3 reads as follows: CASSISGDSGVGLFF. The nucleotide sequence is given as TGTGCCAGTAGTATAAGTGGGGACAGTGGAGTTGGACTGTTTTTT.